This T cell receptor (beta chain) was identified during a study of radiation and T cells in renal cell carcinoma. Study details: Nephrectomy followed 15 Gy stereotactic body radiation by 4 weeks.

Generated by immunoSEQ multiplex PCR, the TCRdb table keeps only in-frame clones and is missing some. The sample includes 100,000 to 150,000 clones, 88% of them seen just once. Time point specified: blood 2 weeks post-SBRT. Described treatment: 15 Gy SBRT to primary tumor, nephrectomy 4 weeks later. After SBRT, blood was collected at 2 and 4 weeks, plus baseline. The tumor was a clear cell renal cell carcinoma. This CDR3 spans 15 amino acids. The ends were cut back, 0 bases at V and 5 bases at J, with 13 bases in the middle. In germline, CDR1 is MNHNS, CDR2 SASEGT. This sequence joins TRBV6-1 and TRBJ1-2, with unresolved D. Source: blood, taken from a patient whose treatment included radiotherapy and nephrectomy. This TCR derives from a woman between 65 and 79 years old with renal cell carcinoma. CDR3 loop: CASSEAWFQGYGYTF. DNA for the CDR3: TGTGCCAGCAGTGAAGCCTGGTTTCAAGGGTATGGCTACACCTTC.